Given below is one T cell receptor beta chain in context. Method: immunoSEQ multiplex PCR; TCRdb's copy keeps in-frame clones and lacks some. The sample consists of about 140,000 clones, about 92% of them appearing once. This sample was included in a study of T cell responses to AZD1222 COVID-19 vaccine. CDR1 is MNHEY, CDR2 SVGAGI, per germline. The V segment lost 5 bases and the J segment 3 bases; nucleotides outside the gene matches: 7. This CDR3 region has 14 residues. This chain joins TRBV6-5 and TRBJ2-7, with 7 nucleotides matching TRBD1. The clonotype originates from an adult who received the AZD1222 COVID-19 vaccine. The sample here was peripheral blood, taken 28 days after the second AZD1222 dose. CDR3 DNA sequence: TGTGCCAGCAGTACCCGGACAGGCCTCTACGAGCAGTACTTC. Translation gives CASSTRTGLYEQYF.